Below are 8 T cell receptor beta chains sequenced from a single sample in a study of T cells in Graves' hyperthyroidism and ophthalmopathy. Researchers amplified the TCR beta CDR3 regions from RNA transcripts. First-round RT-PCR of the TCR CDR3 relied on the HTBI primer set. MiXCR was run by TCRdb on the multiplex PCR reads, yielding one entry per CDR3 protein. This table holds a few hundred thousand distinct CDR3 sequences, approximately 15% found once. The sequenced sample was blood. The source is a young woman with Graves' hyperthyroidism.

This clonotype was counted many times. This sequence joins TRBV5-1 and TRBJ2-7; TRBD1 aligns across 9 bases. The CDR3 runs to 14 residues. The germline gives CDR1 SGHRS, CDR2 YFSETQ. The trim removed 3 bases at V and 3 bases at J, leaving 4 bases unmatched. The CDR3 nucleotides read TGCGCCAGCAGCTCCGGGACAGGGAGCTACGAGCAGTACGTC. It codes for CASSSGTGSYEQYV.

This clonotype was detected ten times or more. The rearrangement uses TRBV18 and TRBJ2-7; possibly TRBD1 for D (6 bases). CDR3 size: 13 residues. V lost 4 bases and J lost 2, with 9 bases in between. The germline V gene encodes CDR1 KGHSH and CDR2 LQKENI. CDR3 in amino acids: CASSHGQTYEQYV. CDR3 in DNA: TGTGCCAGCTCACATGGACAGACCTACGAGCAGTACGTC.

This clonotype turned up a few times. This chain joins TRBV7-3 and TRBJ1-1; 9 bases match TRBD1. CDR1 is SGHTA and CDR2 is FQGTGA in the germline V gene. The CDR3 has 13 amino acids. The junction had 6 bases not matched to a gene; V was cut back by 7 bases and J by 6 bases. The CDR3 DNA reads TGTGCCAGCAAGGGGGACAGGGCCGCTGAAGCTTTCTTT. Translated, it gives CASKGDRAAEAFF.

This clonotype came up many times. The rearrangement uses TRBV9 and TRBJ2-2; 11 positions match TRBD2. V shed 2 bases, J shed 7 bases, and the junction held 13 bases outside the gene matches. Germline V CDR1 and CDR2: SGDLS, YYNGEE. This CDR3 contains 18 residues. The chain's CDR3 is CASSVVLAGGQVNGELFF. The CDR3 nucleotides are TGTGCCAGCAGCGTCGTCTTAGCGGGAGGGCAAGTGAACGGGGAGCTGTTTTTT.

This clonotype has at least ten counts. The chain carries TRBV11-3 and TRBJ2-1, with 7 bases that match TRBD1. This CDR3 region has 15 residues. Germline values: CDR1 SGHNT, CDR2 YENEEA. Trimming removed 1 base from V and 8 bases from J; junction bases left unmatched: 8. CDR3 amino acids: CASSLGDRVTDEQFF. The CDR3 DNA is TGTGCCAGCAGCTTAGGAGACAGGGTAACCGATGAGCAGTTCTTC.

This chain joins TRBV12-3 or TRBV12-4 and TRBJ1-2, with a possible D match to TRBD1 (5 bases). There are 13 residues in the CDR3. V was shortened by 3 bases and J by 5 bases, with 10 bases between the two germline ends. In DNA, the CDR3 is TGTGCCAGCAGTTTCAAGGGGCGGTATGGCTACACCTTC. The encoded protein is CASSFKGRYGYTF.

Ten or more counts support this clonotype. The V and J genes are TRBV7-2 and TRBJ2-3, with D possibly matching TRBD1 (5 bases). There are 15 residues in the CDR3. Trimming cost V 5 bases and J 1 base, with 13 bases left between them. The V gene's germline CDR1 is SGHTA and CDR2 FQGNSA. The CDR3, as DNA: TGTGCCAGCAGCCCGGGCAGGGCACGCACAGATACGCAGTATTTT. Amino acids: CASSPGRARTDTQYF.

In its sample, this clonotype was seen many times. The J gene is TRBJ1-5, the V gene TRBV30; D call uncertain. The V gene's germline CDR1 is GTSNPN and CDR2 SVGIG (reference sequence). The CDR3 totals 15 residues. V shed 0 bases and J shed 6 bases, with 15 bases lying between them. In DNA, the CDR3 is TGTGCCTGGAGTGTCCGGGGATCTAGCGTTCAGCCCCAGCATTTT. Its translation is CAWSVRGSSVQPQHF.